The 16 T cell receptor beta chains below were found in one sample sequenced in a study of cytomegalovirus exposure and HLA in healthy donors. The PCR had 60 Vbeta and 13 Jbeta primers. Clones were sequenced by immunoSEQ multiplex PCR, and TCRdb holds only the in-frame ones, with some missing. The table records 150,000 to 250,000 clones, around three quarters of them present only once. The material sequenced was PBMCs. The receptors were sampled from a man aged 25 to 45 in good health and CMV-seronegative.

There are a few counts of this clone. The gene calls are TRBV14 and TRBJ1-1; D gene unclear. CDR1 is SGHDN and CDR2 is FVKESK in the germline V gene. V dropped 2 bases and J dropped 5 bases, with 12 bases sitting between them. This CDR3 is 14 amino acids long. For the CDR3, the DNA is TGTGCCAGCAGCCAAATTTCGGAGAGGACTGAAGCTTTCTTT. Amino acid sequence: CASSQISERTEAFF.

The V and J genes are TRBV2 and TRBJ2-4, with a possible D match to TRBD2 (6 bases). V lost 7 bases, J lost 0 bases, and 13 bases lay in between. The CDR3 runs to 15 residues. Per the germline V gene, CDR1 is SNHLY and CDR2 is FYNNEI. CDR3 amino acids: CASTVEGLAKNIQYF. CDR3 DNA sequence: TGTGCCAGCACCGTAGAGGGACTAGCCAAAAACATTCAGTACTTC. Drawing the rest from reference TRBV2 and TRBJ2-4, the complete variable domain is EPEVTQTPSHQVTQMGQEVILRCVPISNHLYFYWYRQILGQKVEFLVSFYNNEISEKSEIFDDQFSVERPDGSNFTLKIRSTKLEDSAMYFCASTVEGLAKNIQYFGAGTRLSVL.

The CDR3 sequence: CASSEYRTEETQYF. The CDR3 coding sequence is TGTGCCAGCAGTGAATATAGGACAGAAGAGACCCAGTACTTC. The chain is built from TRBV25-1 and TRBJ2-5; D is possibly TRBD1 (6 bases). This CDR3 has 14 amino acids. V was cut by 0 bases and J by 3 bases, with 8 bases left in between. Germline CDR1 MGHDK, CDR2 SYGVNS.

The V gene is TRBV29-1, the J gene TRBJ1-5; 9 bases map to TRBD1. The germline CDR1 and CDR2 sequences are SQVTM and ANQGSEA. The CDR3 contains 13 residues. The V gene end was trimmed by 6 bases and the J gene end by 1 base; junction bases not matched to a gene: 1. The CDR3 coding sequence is TGCAGCGTGACAGGGGGAAGCAATCAGCCCCAGCATTTT. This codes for CSVTGGSNQPQHF.

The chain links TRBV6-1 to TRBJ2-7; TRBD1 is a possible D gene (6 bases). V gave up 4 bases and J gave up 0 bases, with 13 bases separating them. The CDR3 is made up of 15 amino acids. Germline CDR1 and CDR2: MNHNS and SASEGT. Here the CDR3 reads CASSVYRELSYEQYF. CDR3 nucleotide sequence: TGTGCCAGCAGTGTCTACAGGGAGCTCTCCTACGAGCAGTACTTC.

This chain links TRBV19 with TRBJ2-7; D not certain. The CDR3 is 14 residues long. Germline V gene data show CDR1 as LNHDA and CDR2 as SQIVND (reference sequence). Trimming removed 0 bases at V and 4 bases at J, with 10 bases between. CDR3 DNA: TGTGCCAGTAGTATAGATTGGGCCGAGTACGAGCAGTACTTC. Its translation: CASSIDWAEYEQYF.

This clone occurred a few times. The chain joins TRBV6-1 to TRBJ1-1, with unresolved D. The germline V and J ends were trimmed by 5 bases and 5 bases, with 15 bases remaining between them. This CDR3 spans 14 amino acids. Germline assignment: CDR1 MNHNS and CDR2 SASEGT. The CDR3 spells CASSNNRPGTEAFF. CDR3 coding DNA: TGTGCCAGCAGTAACAACCGTCCCGGGACTGAAGCTTTCTTT.

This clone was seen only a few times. The chain's CDR3 is CSVLGLAGIYEQYF. CDR3 bases: TGCAGCGTCCTGGGACTAGCGGGGATCTACGAGCAGTACTTC. The genes are TRBV29-1 and TRBJ2-7; 13 bases are shared with TRBD2. V was pared by 6 bases and J by 3 bases, with 5 bases of the junction left unmatched. Germline V gene lookup returns CDR1 SQVTM and CDR2 ANQGSEA. The CDR3 contains 14 residues.

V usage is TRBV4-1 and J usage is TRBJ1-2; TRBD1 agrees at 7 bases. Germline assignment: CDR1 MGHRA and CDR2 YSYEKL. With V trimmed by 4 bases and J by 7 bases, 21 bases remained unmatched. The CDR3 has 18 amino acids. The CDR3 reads CASSPIGAGGSRIGGYTF. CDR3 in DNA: TGCGCCAGCAGCCCGATCGGGGCAGGGGGTTCCCGAATCGGTGGCTACACCTTC.

The CDR3 DNA sequence: TGTGCCAGCAGAATAGATGACACCATATATTTT. Translation: CASRIDDTIYF. The rearrangement links TRBV28 to TRBJ1-3; no definite D call. Germline CDR1 reads MDHEN; CDR2 reads SYDVKM. Trimming took 6 bases from V and 8 from J, leaving 8 bases between them. The CDR3 runs to 11 residues.

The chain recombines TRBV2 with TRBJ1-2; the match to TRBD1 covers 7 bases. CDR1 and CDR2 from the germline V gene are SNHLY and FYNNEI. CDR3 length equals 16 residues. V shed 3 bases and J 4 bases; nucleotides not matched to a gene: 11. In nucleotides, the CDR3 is TGTGCCAGCAGTGAGGGAGTTGGGACAGTCTTCTATGGCTACACCTTC. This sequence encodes CASSEGVGTVFYGYTF.

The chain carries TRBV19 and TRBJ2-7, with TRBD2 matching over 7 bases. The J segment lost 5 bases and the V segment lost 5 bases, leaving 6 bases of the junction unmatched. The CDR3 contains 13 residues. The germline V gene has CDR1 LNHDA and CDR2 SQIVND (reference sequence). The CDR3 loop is CASSSAGDDEQYF. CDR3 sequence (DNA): TGTGCCAGTAGTTCGGCGGGAGACGACGAGCAGTACTTC.

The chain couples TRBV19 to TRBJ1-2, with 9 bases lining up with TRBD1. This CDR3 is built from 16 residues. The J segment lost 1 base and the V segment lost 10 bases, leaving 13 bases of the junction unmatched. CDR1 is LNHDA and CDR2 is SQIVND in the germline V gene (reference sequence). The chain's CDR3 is CATRERDRVFNYGYTF. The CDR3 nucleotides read TGTGCCACCAGAGAGAGGGACAGGGTTTTTAACTATGGCTACACCTTC.

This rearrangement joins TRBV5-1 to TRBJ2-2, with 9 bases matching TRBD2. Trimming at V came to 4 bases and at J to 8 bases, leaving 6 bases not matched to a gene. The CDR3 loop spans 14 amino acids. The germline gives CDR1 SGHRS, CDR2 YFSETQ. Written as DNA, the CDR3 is TGCGCCAGCAGCGTAGCGGGAGTGATAGGGGAGCTGTTTTTT. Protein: CASSVAGVIGELFF.

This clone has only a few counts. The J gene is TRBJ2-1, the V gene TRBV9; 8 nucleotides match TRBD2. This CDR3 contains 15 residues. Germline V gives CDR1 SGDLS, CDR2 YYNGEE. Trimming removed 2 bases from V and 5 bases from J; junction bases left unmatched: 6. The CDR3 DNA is TGTGCCAGCAGCGTCGCGGCGGGAGGCAACAATGAGCAGTTCTTC. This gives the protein CASSVAAGGNNEQFF.

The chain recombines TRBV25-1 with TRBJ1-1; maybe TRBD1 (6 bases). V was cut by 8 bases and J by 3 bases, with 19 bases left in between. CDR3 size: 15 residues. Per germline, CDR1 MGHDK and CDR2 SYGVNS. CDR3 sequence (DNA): TGTGCCAGCGAAAATAGAGGACAGTCGGACACTGAAGCTTTCTTT. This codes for CASENRGQSDTEAFF.